Sequencing of this TCR beta chain was carried out in a study of blood T cell repertoires in COVID-19. The wider study: Samples representing acute and convalescent COVID-19 were sourced from the United States, Italy and Spain.

Authors' processing steps: Estimation of nucleated cell counts relied on the amplification of reference gene primers. TCRdb keeps only in-frame clones here, not all; method: immunoSEQ multiplex PCR. D and trimming come from the DNA, and the V and J calls and clone size come from that table. The sample has fewer than 300,000 clones; about 89% are singletons. Losses at the gene ends were 2 bases for V and 3 bases for J; bases not matched to a gene: 6. This CDR3 has 15 residues. Germline CDR1 and CDR2: SGHAT and FQNNGV. The genes are TRBV11-2 and TRBJ1-2; 7 bases align to TRBD1. Material: peripheral blood. The source is a woman in her twenties or thirties with COVID-19, enrolled during active disease. The CDR3 DNA reads as TGTGCCAGCAGCTTAAGAAGGGGGCCCGACTATGGCTACACCTTC. Its translation: CASSLRRGPDYGYTF.